The 2 T cell receptor beta chains below all came from one sample that was sequenced in a study of T cell responses to AZD1222 COVID-19 vaccine. Only in-frame clones appear in the TCRdb table, and some are missing; sequencing was by immunoSEQ multiplex PCR. The table includes about 67,000 clones, around 82% detected once. The sequencing used peripheral blood, collected 28 days after the second AZD1222 dose. The receptors here all came from an adult who received the AZD1222 COVID-19 vaccine.

This clone occurred a few times. The chain recombines TRBV14 with TRBJ2-5; D ambiguous. Germline values: CDR1 SGHDN, CDR2 FVKESK. This CDR3 is 13 amino acids long. V shed 2 bases and J shed 1 base, with 5 bases lying between them. The CDR3 loop reads CASSQLVQETQYF. In DNA form, the CDR3 reads TGTGCCAGCAGCCAACTCGTCCAAGAGACCCAGTACTTC. The full variable domain, its missing parts supplied by reference TRBV14 and TRBJ2-5, is EAGVTQFPSHSVIEKGQTVTLRCDPISGHDNLYWYRRVMGKEIKFLLHFVKESKQDESGMPNNRFLAERTGGTYSTLKVQPAELEDSGVYFCASSQLVQETQYFGPGTRLLVL.

This chain joins TRBV5-6 and TRBJ2-5; 11 bases match TRBD2. The germline V gene has CDR1 SGHDT and CDR2 YYEEEE. The CDR3 is made up of 16 amino acids. Losses at the gene ends were 4 bases for V and 2 bases for J; bases not matched to a gene: 7. CDR3 sequence reads: CASSVRTSGLQETQYF. In DNA, the CDR3 is TGTGCCAGCAGCGTACGGACTAGCGGGCTGCAAGAGACCCAGTACTTC.